This T cell receptor (beta chain) was sequenced during a study of cytomegalovirus exposure and HLA in healthy donors. Study results and caveats: A later analysis reportedly identified an Asian-associated ancestry cluster as carrying fewer N-insertions than the 666-donor mean. Sequencing likely produced, as an artifact, a cluster of highly shared sequence variants. With DRB1 most and HLA-C fewest, TCR association rates differed between HLA loci in a later analysis. Within an earlier analysis, most TCR beta V segments proved productive either about 90% or about 30% of the time.

The V end lost 1 base, the J end lost 3 bases, and 21 bases lay between the germline ends. Germline CDR1 MGHRA, CDR2 YSYEKL. This CDR3 contains 18 residues. The PCR made use of 60 Vbeta and 13 Jbeta primers. Using immunoSEQ multiplex PCR, the repertoire was profiled, and TCRdb retains in-frame clones only, with some absent. Of more than 150,000 clones in the sample, about 81% were seen once. About this clone itself: Its antigen is still unknown.

The clonotype comes from a man aged 35-49 years in good health and CMV-seronegative. Sequenced input: PBMCs. The V gene is TRBV4-1, the J gene TRBJ1-2, with D uncertain. The CDR3 sequence: CASSQGELHAVWDYGYTF. CDR3 nucleotides: TGCGCCAGCAGCCAAGGAGAGCTCCACGCGGTCTGGGACTATGGCTACACCTTC.